The source of this T cell receptor (beta chain) is a study of early T cells in non-severe SARS-CoV-2 infection. Overall study context: The study sequenced bulk RNA from unsorted whole blood, with chains unpaired. Study-wide results and limits: VDJdb matching skewed toward anti-spike CD8 responses, missing private and CD4 specificities.

Attachment of unique molecular identifiers was made to individual cDNA molecules. From the 5' RACE reads, TCRdb called clonotypes with MiXCR, one entry per CDR3 protein. This repertoire shows approximately 39,000 distinct CDR3 sequences, about 6.8% found once; its top ten account for 24%. In germline, CDR1 is SQVTM, CDR2 ANQGSEA. The CDR3 length is 13 residues. Trimming shortened V by 1 base and J by 0 bases, and 4 bases separated the two germline ends. This clonotype occurred a few times. Its antigen is unknown. This clonotype was sampled from an adult who was a healthcare worker with PCR-confirmed SARS-CoV-2 infection or an uninfected control (not recorded which). The sequencing here drew on whole blood, taken at baseline. This chain connects TRBV29-1 to TRBJ2-1; D is undetermined. The CDR3 DNA sequence: TGCAGCGTTGAAGTAAGCTCCTACAATGAGCAGTTCTTC. Translating it yields CSVEVSSYNEQFF.